This is a list of T cell receptor beta chains from one sample in a study of blood T cell repertoires in COVID-19. Repertoires were generated with immunoSEQ multiplex PCR, while TCRdb's copy carries only in-frame clones and drops some. There are more than 110,000 clones in the sample; 65% to 80% occur only once, and less than 4.5% lies in the top ten. Sequenced input: peripheral blood. These receptors came from a man aged 55-75 years with acute or convalescent COVID-19. Each CDR3 is given with its conserved first and last residue. The D gene is left open where the match is weak. Where a row states a size, it is once, few, many or the class of an expanded clone; other rows omit it.

J gene: TRBJ2-1
clone size: NA
D gene: TRBD2
V gene: TRBV6-2/TRBV6-3
CDR3 DNA: TGTGCCAGCAGCGGACTAGCGGGAGGCAATGAGCAGTTCTTC
CDR3 protein: CASSGLAGGNEQFF

J gene: TRBJ2-7
clone size: NA
D gene: TRBD2
V gene: TRBV27
CDR3 DNA: TGTGCCAGCAGTCCCACTAGCGGCCTGGGGGAGCAGTACTTC
CDR3 protein: CASSPTSGLGEQYF

J gene: TRBJ2-7
clone size: NA
D gene: TRBD1
V gene: TRBV11-1
CDR3 DNA: TGTGCCAGCAGCCCGTATCGGACAGGTGACACCTACGAGCAGTACTTC
CDR3 protein: CASSPYRTGDTYEQYF

J gene: TRBJ2-1
clone size: few
D gene: NA
V gene: TRBV5-4
CDR3 DNA: TGTGCCAGCAGCCCTGGTGTGAACGGAGGTTACAATGAGCAGTTCTTC
CDR3 protein: CASSPGVNGGYNEQFF

J gene: TRBJ1-3
clone size: NA
D gene: TRBD1
V gene: TRBV28
CDR3 DNA: TGTGCCAGCAGCCGACAGGGGATAAACTCTGGAAACACCATATATTTT
CDR3 protein: CASSRQGINSGNTIYF

J gene: TRBJ2-7
clone size: NA
D gene: TRBD2
V gene: TRBV6-6
CDR3 DNA: TGTGCCAGCAGTTACGGAGCTAGCGGGGTCCTGGAGCAGTACTTC
CDR3 protein: CASSYGASGVLEQYF

J gene: TRBJ1-6
clone size: NA
D gene: TRBD1
V gene: TRBV4-1
CDR3 DNA: TGCGCCAGCAGCCTATCCCCGAGAGCGACAGGGGGTAGTAATTCACCCCTCCACTTT
CDR3 protein: CASSLSPRATGGSNSPLHF

J gene: TRBJ2-1
clone size: NA
D gene: TRBD2
V gene: TRBV5-1
CDR3 DNA: TGCGCCAGCAGCACGGGACTAGCGGAGATCCAGAGGGAGCAGTTCTTC
CDR3 protein: CASSTGLAEIQREQFF

J gene: TRBJ1-2
clone size: NA
D gene: NA
V gene: TRBV7-2
CDR3 DNA: TGTGCCAGCAGCGCCCTCGGGGGGAACTATGGCTACACCTTC
CDR3 protein: CASSALGGNYGYTF

J gene: TRBJ1-3
clone size: NA
D gene: NA
V gene: TRBV19
CDR3 DNA: TGTGCCAGTACAGGGGTAGGAAACACCATATATTTT
CDR3 protein: CASTGVGNTIYF

J gene: TRBJ1-5
clone size: few
D gene: NA
V gene: TRBV12-2
CDR3 DNA: TGTGCAAGTCGCTCGGACAGGGGTCGCAATCAGCCCCAGCATTTT
CDR3 protein: CASRSDRGRNQPQHF

J gene: TRBJ2-7
clone size: NA
D gene: NA
V gene: TRBV6-2/TRBV6-3
CDR3 DNA: TGTGCCAGCAGTTACCCTCTCCAGGGGTGGGCCAACTCCTACGAGCAGTACTTC
CDR3 protein: CASSYPLQGWANSYEQYF

J gene: TRBJ1-1
clone size: NA
D gene: NA
V gene: TRBV5-1
CDR3 DNA: TGCGCCAGCAGCTTGTCGCCGGGAGTCACTGAAGCTTTCTTT
CDR3 protein: CASSLSPGVTEAFF

J gene: TRBJ1-5
clone size: NA
D gene: TRBD1
V gene: TRBV6-2/TRBV6-3
CDR3 DNA: TGTGCCAGCAGTTACACAGGGGGTGGTCAGCCCCAGCATTTT
CDR3 protein: CASSYTGGGQPQHF

J gene: TRBJ2-5
clone size: NA
D gene: NA
V gene: TRBV2
CDR3 DNA: TGTGCCAGCAGCGCTTGGCAGGACCAAGAGACCCAGTACTTC
CDR3 protein: CASSAWQDQETQYF

J gene: TRBJ2-7
clone size: NA
D gene: NA
V gene: TRBV5-1
CDR3 DNA: TGCGCCAGCAGCTTGGCGGCGGGTTCCACCTACGAGCAGTACTTC
CDR3 protein: CASSLAAGSTYEQYF

J gene: TRBJ2-1
clone size: NA
D gene: NA
V gene: TRBV9
CDR3 DNA: TGTGCCAGCTCCCCGGGTTCTCTCCAGAGCGATGAGCAGTTCTTC
CDR3 protein: CASSPGSLQSDEQFF

J gene: TRBJ2-1
clone size: NA
D gene: NA
V gene: TRBV11-1
CDR3 DNA: TGTGCCAGCAGTTCAAGCGGCCGCTCCTACAATGAGCAGTTCTTC
CDR3 protein: CASSSSGRSYNEQFF

J gene: TRBJ1-6
clone size: NA
D gene: NA
V gene: TRBV28
CDR3 DNA: TGTGCCAGCGCGGAAAGCTCCTATAATTCACCCCTCCACTTT
CDR3 protein: CASAESSYNSPLHF

J gene: TRBJ2-1
clone size: NA
D gene: TRBD2
V gene: TRBV6-6
CDR3 DNA: TGTGCCAGCAGCCGGACTAGCGGGAGTGCGGGTGAGCAGTTCTTC
CDR3 protein: CASSRTSGSAGEQFF

J gene: TRBJ2-2
clone size: NA
D gene: NA
V gene: TRBV9
CDR3 DNA: TGTGCCAGCAGCGTAGTGGCAGGGTCCACCGGGGAGCTGTTTTTT
CDR3 protein: CASSVVAGSTGELFF

J gene: TRBJ1-6
clone size: few
D gene: TRBD1
V gene: TRBV2
CDR3 DNA: TGTGCCACCAAGAGGGACAGGAATTCACCCCTCCACTTT
CDR3 protein: CATKRDRNSPLHF

J gene: TRBJ2-3
clone size: NA
D gene: NA
V gene: TRBV3-1/TRBV3-2
CDR3 DNA: TGTGCCAGCAGTCTCCAGTCGGATACGCAGTATTTT
CDR3 protein: CASSLQSDTQYF

J gene: TRBJ2-7
clone size: few
D gene: NA
V gene: TRBV2
CDR3 DNA: TGTGCCAGCAGTGTCCTACCGTATTCCTACGAGCAGTACTTC
CDR3 protein: CASSVLPYSYEQYF

J gene: TRBJ2-1
clone size: NA
D gene: TRBD2
V gene: TRBV24-1
CDR3 DNA: TGTGCCACCAGTGATTATGGGACTAGCGGCCGCAATGAGCAGTTCTTC
CDR3 protein: CATSDYGTSGRNEQFF

J gene: TRBJ1-4
clone size: once
D gene: NA
V gene: TRBV6-5
CDR3 DNA: TGTGCCAGCAGCGACAGATTTACAACTAATGAAAAACTGTTTTTT
CDR3 protein: CASSDRFTTNEKLFF

J gene: TRBJ1-6
clone size: NA
D gene: TRBD1
V gene: TRBV19
CDR3 DNA: TGTGCCAGTAGTGGGCGGACAGGGACCAATTCACCCCTCCACTTT
CDR3 protein: CASSGRTGTNSPLHF

J gene: TRBJ2-2
clone size: NA
D gene: NA
V gene: TRBV2
CDR3 DNA: TGTGCCAGCAGTGAAGCTAGCGGTTACACCGGGGAGCTGTTTTTT
CDR3 protein: CASSEASGYTGELFF

J gene: TRBJ1-2
clone size: NA
D gene: NA
V gene: TRBV28
CDR3 DNA: TGTGCCAGCAGTTTAATTCGGGGGGGAGGCTACACCTTC
CDR3 protein: CASSLIRGGGYTF